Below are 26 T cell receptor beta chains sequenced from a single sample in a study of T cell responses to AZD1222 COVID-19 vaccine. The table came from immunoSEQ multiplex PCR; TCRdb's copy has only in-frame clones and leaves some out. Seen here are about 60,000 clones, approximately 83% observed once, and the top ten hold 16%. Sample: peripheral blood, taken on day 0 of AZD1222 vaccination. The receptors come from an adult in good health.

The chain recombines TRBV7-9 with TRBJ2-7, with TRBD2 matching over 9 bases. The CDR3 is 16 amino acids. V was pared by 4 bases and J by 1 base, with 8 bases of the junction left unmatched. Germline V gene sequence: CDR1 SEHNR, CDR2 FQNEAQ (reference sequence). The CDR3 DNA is TGTGCCAGCAGCTCAACCGGACTAGCGCAGTCCTACGAGCAGTACTTC. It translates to CASSSTGLAQSYEQYF. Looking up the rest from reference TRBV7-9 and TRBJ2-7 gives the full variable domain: DTGVSQNPRHKITKRGQNVTFRCDPISEHNRLYWYRQTLGQGPEFLTYFQNEAQLEKSRLLSDRFSAERPKGSFSTLEIQRTEQGDSAMYLCASSSTGLAQSYEQYFGPGTRLTVT.

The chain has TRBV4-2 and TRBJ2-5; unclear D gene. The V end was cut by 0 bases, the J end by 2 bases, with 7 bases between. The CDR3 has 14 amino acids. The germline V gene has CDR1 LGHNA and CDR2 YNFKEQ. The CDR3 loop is CASSQDRLQETQYF. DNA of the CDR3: TGTGCCAGCAGCCAAGATAGACTTCAAGAGACCCAGTACTTC.

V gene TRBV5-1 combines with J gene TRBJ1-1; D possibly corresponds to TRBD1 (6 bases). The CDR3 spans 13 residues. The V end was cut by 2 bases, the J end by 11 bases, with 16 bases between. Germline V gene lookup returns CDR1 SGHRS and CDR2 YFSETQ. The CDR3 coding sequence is TGCGCCAGCAGCTTCAACGGGGGGCAAGGGGCTTTCTTT. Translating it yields CASSFNGGQGAFF.

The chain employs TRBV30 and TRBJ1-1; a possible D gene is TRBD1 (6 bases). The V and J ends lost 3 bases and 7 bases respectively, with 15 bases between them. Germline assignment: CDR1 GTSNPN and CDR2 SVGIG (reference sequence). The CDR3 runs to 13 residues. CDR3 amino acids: CAWRHTGQVEAFF. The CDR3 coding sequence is TGTGCCTGGAGGCATACAGGGCAGGTTGAAGCTTTCTTT.

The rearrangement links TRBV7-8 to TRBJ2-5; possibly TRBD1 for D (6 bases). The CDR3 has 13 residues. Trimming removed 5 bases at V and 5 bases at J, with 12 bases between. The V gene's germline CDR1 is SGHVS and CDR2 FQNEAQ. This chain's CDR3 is CASSPTGMETQYF. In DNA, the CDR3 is TGTGCCAGCAGCCCAACAGGGATGGAGACCCAGTACTTC.

The CDR3 coding sequence is TGCAGTGCTTCAGGGTCCACTGAAGCTTTCTTT. Translating gives CSASGSTEAFF. The gene calls are TRBV20-1 and TRBJ1-1, with a possible D match to TRBD1 (5 bases). Germline V lookup: CDR1 DFQATT, CDR2 SNEGSKA (reference sequence). Trimming shortened V by 5 bases and J by 4 bases, and 8 bases separated the two germline ends. CDR3 length: 11 residues.

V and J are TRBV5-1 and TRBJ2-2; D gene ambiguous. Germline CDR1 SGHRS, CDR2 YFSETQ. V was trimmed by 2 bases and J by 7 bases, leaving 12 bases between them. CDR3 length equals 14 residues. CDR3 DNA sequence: TGCGCCAGCAGCTTATTTCCCGTGGTCGGGGAGCTGTTTTTT. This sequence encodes CASSLFPVVGELFF.

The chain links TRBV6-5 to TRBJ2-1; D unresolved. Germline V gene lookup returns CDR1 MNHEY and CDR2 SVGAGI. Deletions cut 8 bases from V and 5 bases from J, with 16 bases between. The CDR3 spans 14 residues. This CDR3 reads CASSHTFLNNEQFF. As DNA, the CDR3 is TGTGCCAGCTCGCACACATTTCTTAACAATGAGCAGTTCTTC.

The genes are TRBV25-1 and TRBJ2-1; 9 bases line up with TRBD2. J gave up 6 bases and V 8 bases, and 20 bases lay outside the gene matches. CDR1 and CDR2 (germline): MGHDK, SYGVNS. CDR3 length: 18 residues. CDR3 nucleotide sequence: TGTGCCAGCTTACCTTTGGCGTTGCGGGAGGGCCGGTGCAATGAGCAGTTCTTC. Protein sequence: CASLPLALREGRCNEQFF.

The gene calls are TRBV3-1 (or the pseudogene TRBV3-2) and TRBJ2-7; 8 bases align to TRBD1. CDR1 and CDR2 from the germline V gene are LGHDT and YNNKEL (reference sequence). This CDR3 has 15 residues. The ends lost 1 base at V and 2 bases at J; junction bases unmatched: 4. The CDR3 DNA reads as TGTGCCAGCAGCCAAGGACAGGGGACACCCTACGAGCAGTACTTC. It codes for CASSQGQGTPYEQYF.

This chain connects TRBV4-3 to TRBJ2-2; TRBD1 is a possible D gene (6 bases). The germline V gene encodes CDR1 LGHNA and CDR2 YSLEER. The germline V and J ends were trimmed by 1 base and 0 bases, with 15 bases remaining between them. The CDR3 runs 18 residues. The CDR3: CASSQGGRGISNTGELFF. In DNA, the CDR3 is TGCGCCAGCAGCCAAGGGGGCAGGGGAATATCGAACACCGGGGAGCTGTTTTTT.

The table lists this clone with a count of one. This CDR3 reads CASSELNRGDTIYF. The CDR3 nucleotides are TGTGCCAGCAGTGAACTTAATAGGGGGGACACCATATATTTT. The rearrangement links TRBV6-1 to TRBJ1-3; tentative D call: TRBD1 (6 bases). Per germline, CDR1 MNHNS and CDR2 SASEGT. The V end lost 2 bases, the J end lost 8 bases, and 13 bases lay between the germline ends. This CDR3 region has 14 residues.

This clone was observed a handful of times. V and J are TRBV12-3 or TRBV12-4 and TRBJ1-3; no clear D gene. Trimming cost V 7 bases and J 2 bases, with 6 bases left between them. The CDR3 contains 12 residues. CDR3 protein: CASKGTGNTIYF. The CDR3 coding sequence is TGTGCCAGCAAAGGGACTGGAAACACCATATATTTT.

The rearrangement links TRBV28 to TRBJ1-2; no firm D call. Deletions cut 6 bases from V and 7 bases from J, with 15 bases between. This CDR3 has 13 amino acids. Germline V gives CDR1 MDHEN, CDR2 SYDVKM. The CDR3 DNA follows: TGTGCCAGCAGAGACACCCAGACCGTTGGCTACACCTTC. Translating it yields CASRDTQTVGYTF.

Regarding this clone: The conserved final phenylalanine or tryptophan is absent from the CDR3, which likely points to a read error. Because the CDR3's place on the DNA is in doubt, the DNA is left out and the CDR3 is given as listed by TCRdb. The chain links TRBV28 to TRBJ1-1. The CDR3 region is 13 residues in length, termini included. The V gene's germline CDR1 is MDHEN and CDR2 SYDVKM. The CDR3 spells CASSFPNKAPGVV.

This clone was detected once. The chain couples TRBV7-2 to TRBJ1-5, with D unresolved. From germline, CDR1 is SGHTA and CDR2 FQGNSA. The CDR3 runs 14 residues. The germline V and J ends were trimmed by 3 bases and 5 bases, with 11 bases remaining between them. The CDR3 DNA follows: TGTGCCAGCAGCTTTCAGGAGGGCGATCAGCCCCAGCATTTT. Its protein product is CASSFQEGDQPQHF.

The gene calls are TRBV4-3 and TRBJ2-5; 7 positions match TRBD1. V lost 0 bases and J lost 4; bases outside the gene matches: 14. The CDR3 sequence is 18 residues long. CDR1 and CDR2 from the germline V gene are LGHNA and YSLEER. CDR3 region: CASSQDLGGVKGGETQYF. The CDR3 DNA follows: TGCGCCAGCAGCCAAGATTTAGGGGGCGTTAAAGGAGGAGAGACCCAGTACTTC.

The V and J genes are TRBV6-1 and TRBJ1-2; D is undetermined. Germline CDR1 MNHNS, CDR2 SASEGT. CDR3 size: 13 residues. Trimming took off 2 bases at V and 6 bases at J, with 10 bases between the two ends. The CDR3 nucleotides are TGTGCCAGCAGTGAAAGGGAAGTCGATGGCTACACCTTC. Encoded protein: CASSEREVDGYTF.

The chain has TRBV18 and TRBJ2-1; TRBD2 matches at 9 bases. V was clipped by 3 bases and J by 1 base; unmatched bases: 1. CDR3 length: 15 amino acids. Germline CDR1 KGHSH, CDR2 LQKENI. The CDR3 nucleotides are TGTGCCAGCTCACCTCTAGCGGGGTCCTACAATGAGCAGTTCTTC. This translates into CASSPLAGSYNEQFF.

CDR3 protein: CASSEVGLGYGYTF. The DNA for the CDR3 is TGTGCCAGCAGTGAGGTGGGACTGGGCTATGGCTACACCTTC. This chain links TRBV6-1 with TRBJ1-2, with TRBD1 as a possible D gene (5 bases). Trimming removed 3 bases at V and 4 bases at J, with 12 bases between. The CDR3 consists of 14 residues. Germline V CDR1 and CDR2: MNHNS, SASEGT.

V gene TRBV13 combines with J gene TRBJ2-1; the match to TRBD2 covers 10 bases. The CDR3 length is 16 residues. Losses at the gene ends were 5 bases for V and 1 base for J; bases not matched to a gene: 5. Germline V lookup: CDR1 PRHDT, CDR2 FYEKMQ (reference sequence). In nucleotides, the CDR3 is TGTGCCAGCAGCCCGAGGACTAGCGGTTCCTACAATGAGCAGTTCTTC. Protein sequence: CASSPRTSGSYNEQFF. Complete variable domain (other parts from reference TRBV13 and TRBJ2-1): AAGVIQSPRHLIKEKRETATLKCYPIPRHDTVYWYQQGPGQDPQFLISFYEKMQSDKGSIPDRFSAQQFSDYHSELNMSSLELGDSALYFCASSPRTSGSYNEQFFGPGTRLTVL.

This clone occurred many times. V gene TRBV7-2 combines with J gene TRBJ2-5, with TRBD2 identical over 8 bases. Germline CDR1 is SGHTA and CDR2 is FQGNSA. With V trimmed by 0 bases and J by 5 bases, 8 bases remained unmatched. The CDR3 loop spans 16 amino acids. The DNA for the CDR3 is TGTGCCAGCAGCTTAGCCTCGAACGAGCGGGGGGAGACCCAGTACTTC. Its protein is CASSLASNERGETQYF.

The CDR3 reads CASSIRGEGELNQPQHF. Written as DNA, the CDR3 is TGTGCCAGTAGTATTCGCGGGGAGGGGGAATTAAATCAGCCCCAGCATTTT. The chain carries TRBV19 and TRBJ1-5; tentative D call: TRBD1 (6 bases). Germline V gives CDR1 LNHDA, CDR2 SQIVND (reference sequence). The V end lost 3 bases, the J end lost 4 bases, and 19 bases lay between the germline ends. The CDR3 spans 17 residues.

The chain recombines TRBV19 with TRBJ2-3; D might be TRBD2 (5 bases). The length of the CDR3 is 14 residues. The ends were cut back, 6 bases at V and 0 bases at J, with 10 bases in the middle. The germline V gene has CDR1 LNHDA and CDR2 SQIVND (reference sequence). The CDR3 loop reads CASRWTFSTDTQYF. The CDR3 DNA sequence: TGTGCCAGTAGATGGACTTTTAGCACAGATACGCAGTATTTT.

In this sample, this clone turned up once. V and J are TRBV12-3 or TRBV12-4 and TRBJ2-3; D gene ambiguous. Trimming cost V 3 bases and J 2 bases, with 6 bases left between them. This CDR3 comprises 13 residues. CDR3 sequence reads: CASSFRTTDTQYF. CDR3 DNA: TGTGCCAGCAGTTTTAGGACCACAGATACGCAGTATTTT.

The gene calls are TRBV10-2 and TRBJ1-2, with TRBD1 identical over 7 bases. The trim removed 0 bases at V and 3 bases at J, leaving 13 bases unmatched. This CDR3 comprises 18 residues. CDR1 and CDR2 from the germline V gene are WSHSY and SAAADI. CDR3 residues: CASSESRTGTVPYYGYTF. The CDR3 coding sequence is TGCGCCAGCAGTGAGTCGAGAACAGGGACAGTCCCCTACTATGGCTACACCTTC.